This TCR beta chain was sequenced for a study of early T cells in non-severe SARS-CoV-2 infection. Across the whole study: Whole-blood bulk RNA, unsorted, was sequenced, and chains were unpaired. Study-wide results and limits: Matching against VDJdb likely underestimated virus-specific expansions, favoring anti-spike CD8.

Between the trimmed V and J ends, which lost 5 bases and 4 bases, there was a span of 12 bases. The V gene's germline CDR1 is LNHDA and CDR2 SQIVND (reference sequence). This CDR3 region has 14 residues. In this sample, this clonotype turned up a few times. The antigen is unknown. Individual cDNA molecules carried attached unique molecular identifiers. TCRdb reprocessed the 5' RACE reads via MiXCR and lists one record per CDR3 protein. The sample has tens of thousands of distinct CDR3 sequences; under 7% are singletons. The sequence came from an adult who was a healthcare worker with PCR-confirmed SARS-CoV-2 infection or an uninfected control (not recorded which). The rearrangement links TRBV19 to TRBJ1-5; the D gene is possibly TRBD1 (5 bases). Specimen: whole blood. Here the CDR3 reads CASSVAGRNQPQHF. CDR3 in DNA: TGTGCCAGTAGTGTGGCAGGGAGAAATCAGCCCCAGCATTTT.